The rows below give T cell receptor beta chains drawn from one sample of a study of T cell changes during pregnancy in multiple sclerosis. Using immunoSEQ multiplex PCR, the repertoire was profiled, and TCRdb retains in-frame clones only, with some absent. The sample yields about 36,000 clones, roughly 93% seen once. Source: CD4+ T cells from peripheral blood mononuclear cells, taken in the first trimester of pregnancy. Receptor source: a female donor with multiple sclerosis, enrolled in a pregnancy study. The CDR3 runs from the conserved cysteine through the conserved F or W. Each record gives: V gene, D gene, clone size, J gene, CDR3 protein, CDR3 DNA. D genes are given only for firm matches. Some rows have no size entry. The others give once, few or many, or a class for an expanded clone.

TRBV6-5	NA	NA	TRBJ2-1	CASRPAKGTYNEQFF	TGTGCCAGCAGGCCAGCTAAGGGGACCTACAATGAGCAGTTCTTC
TRBV6-5	TRBD1	once	TRBJ1-1	CASSLGQGATEAFF	TGTGCCAGCAGTCTGGGACAGGGCGCCACTGAAGCTTTCTTT
TRBV5-4	NA	NA	TRBJ2-3	CASSFRQFTDTQYF	TGTGCCAGCAGCTTTAGACAGTTCACAGATACGCAGTATTTT
TRBV2	TRBD2	NA	TRBJ2-1	CASSDSGRASNEQFF	TGTGCCAGCAGTGATAGCGGGAGGGCCTCCAATGAGCAGTTCTTC
TRBV28	TRBD1	once	TRBJ2-1	CASSSGGQGYNEQFF	TGTGCCAGCAGCTCGGGGGGACAGGGATACAATGAGCAGTTCTTC
TRBV18	TRBD2	NA	TRBJ2-6	CASSPIEVSGGLSGANVLTF	TGTGCCAGCTCACCCATCGAGGTTAGCGGGGGGCTCTCTGGGGCCAACGTCCTGACTTTC
TRBV10-3	NA	NA	TRBJ1-6	CAISEGRGLSNSPLHF	TGTGCCATCAGTGAGGGGCGGGGGTTATCTAATTCACCCCTCCACTTT
TRBV4-2	NA	few	TRBJ2-3	CASSQDYTQYF	TGTGCCAGCAGCCAAGACTATACGCAGTATTTT
TRBV9	TRBD1	NA	TRBJ2-7	CASSPRDRGTYEQYF	TGTGCCAGCAGCCCCCGGGACAGGGGGACCTACGAGCAGTACTTC
TRBV6-5	TRBD1	NA	TRBJ2-1	CASRGADRGRTEFF	TGTGCCAGCAGAGGCGCGGACAGGGGCAGAACGGAGTTCTTC
TRBV9	NA	NA	TRBJ2-3	CASSESSTSRSYF	TGTGCCAGCAGCGAATCCTCCACTAGCAGGTCGTATTTT
TRBV4-2	TRBD2	NA	TRBJ2-7	CASSPGLPSSYEQYF	TGTGCCAGCAGCCCGGGACTACCCAGCTCCTACGAGCAGTACTTC
TRBV7-9	TRBD2	NA	TRBJ2-1	CASSLGDSSGRDGNEQFF	TGTGCCAGCAGCTTAGGAGACTCTAGCGGGAGGGACGGGAATGAGCAGTTCTTC
TRBV19	TRBD1	NA	TRBJ1-5	CASKTGDYSNQPQHF	TGTGCCAGTAAGACAGGGGACTATAGCAATCAGCCCCAGCATTTT
TRBV5-8	TRBD2	NA	TRBJ2-7	CASSLGSLAGSSYEQYF	TGTGCCAGCAGCTTGGGGTCCTTAGCGGGAAGCTCCTACGAGCAGTACTTC
TRBV9	NA	NA	TRBJ1-1	CASSPSMSGTEAFF	TGTGCCAGCAGCCCCTCGATGTCGGGCACTGAAGCTTTCTTT
TRBV6-1	TRBD2	NA	TRBJ2-5	CASSERRGGVKQETQYF	TGTGCCAGCAGTGAGAGGAGGGGAGGGGTCAAGCAAGAGACCCAGTACTTC
TRBV5-4	NA	NA	TRBJ1-3	CASSLPAGNTIYF	TGTGCCAGCAGCTTGCCGGCTGGAAACACCATATATTTT
TRBV5-1	TRBD1	NA	TRBJ2-7	CASSPRTGGSYEQYF	TGCGCCAGCAGCCCCCGGACAGGGGGGTCCTACGAGCAGTACTTC
TRBV2	NA	NA	TRBJ1-1	CASSEGTPGRQAEAFF	TGTGCCAGCAGTGAGGGGACACCCGGGCGGCAAGCTGAAGCTTTCTTT
TRBV30	NA	once	TRBJ2-1	CAWSSGRSYNEQFF	TGTGCCTGGAGTTCAGGGAGGTCCTACAATGAGCAGTTCTTC
TRBV7-2	TRBD2	NA	TRBJ2-5	CASSLAGRGTQETQYF	TGTGCCAGCAGCTTAGCCGGGCGGGGGACCCAAGAGACCCAGTACTTC
TRBV18	TRBD1	NA	TRBJ1-1	CASSQDRGRTEAFF	TGTGCCAGCTCACAGGACAGGGGCCGAACTGAAGCTTTCTTT
TRBV6-1	TRBD1	once	TRBJ1-5	CASSEARRQGPGPQHF	TGTGCCAGCAGTGAAGCGCGGAGACAGGGCCCTGGGCCCCAGCATTTT
TRBV7-8	NA	NA	TRBJ2-3	CASSPVGVSLSTDTQYF	TGTGCCAGCAGCCCGGTCGGGGTCTCGCTGAGCACAGATACGCAGTATTTT
TRBV6-1	TRBD1	NA	TRBJ1-5	CASSWTGGTQPQHF	TGTGCCAGCAGTTGGACAGGGGGCACCCAGCCCCAGCATTTT
TRBV30	NA	once	TRBJ2-3	CACPGLGYTDTQYF	TGTGCCTGCCCGGGGTTGGGCTACACAGATACGCAGTATTTT
TRBV6-5	NA	NA	TRBJ1-1	CASSLRFSSTEAFF	TGTGCCAGCAGCTTGCGTTTTTCGTCCACTGAAGCTTTCTTT
TRBV7-3	NA	NA	TRBJ2-1	CASSFSNNEQFF	TGTGCCAGCAGCTTTTCAAACAATGAGCAGTTCTTC
TRBV7-2	TRBD2	NA	TRBJ2-3	CASGPRGRASTDTQYF	TGTGCCAGCGGTCCCCGCGGGAGGGCCTCCACAGATACGCAGTATTTT
TRBV19	TRBD1	NA	TRBJ2-7	CASSLRDRSYEQYF	TGTGCCAGTAGTCTCCGGGACAGATCCTACGAGCAGTACTTC
TRBV7-2	NA	NA	TRBJ2-5	CASSRGETQYF	TGTGCCAGCAGCCGGGGAGAGACCCAGTACTTC
TRBV5-1	NA	NA	TRBJ1-3	CASSLGQTGNTIYF	TGCGCCAGCAGCTTGGGACAGACTGGAAACACCATATATTTT
TRBV18	NA	NA	TRBJ2-3	CASSPPGVTDTQYF	TGTGCCAGCTCACCCCCGGGGGTCACAGATACGCAGTATTTT
TRBV7-8	TRBD2	NA	TRBJ2-7	CASSSSGGYEQYF	TGTGCCAGCAGCTCCAGCGGGGGCTACGAGCAGTACTTC
TRBV19	TRBD1	NA	TRBJ1-5	CASSRTGVNQPQHF	TGTGCCAGTAGCCGCACAGGGGTCAATCAGCCCCAGCATTTT
TRBV2	TRBD1	NA	TRBJ2-3	CASRGTGFTDTQYF	TGTGCCAGCAGGGGGACAGGGTTCACAGATACGCAGTATTTT
TRBV11-2	NA	NA	TRBJ1-3	CASSSTGGTGNTIYF	TGTGCCAGCAGCTCTACAGGTGGAACTGGAAACACCATATATTTT
TRBV2	NA	NA	TRBJ1-3	CASSWRGSGNTIYF	TGTGCCAGCAGTTGGAGGGGATCGGGAAACACCATATATTTT
TRBV7-2	NA	NA	TRBJ1-5	CASSKVGGGNQPQHF	TGTGCCAGCAGCAAGGTCGGGGGAGGCAATCAGCCCCAGCATTTT
TRBV6-5	TRBD2	NA	TRBJ2-7	CASSYGTSGRELYF	TGTGCCAGCAGTTACGGGACTAGCGGGAGAGAACTGTACTTC